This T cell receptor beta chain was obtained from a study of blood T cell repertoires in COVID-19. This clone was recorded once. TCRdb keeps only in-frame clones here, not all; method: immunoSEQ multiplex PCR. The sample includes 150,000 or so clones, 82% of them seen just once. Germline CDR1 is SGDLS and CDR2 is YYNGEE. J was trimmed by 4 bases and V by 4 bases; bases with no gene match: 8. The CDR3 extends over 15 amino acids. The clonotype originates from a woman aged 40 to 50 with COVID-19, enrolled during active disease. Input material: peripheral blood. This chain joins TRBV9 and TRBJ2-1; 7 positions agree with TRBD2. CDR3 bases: TGTGCCAGCAGCACTCGGGGGGAAAGTTACAATGAGCAGTTCTTC. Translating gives CASSTRGESYNEQFF.